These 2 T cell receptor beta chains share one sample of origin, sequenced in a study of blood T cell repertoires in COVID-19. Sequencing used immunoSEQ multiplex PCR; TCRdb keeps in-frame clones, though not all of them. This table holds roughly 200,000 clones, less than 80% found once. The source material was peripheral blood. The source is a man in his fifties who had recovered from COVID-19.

This CDR3 reads CASSIDHLAGYYEQYF. CDR3 sequence (DNA): TGTGCCAGTAGTATAGATCACCTAGCGGGATACTACGAGCAGTACTTC. This chain connects TRBV19 to TRBJ2-7, with 9 bases aligning to TRBD2. This CDR3 spans 16 amino acids. Germline trimming cut 0 bases from V and 3 bases from J; bases unmatched to any gene: 6. In germline, CDR1 is LNHDA, CDR2 SQIVND (reference sequence).

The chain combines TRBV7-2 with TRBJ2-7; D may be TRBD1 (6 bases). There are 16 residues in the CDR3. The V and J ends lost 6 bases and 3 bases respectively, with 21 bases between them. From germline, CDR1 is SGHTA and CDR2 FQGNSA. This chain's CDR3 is CASRKALTGWNYEQYF. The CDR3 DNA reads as TGTGCCAGCAGGAAAGCATTGACAGGCTGGAACTACGAGCAGTACTTC. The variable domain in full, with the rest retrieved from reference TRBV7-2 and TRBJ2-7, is GAGVSQSPSNKVTEKGKDVELRCDPISGHTALYWYRQSLGQGLEFLIYFQGNSAPDKSGLPSDRFSAERTGGSVSTLTIQRTQQEDSAVYLCASRKALTGWNYEQYFGPGTRLTVT.